The 25 T cell receptor beta chains reported below all come from one sample, sequenced in a study of T cells after yellow fever vaccination. TCRdb re-derived calls from the 5' RACE reads in MiXCR, one entry per CDR3 protein. The sample records about 220,000 distinct CDR3 sequences, 2.5% to 3.5% being singletons. Material: CD4+ T cells sorted from PBMCs, obtained 10 days after the yellow fever booster vaccination. The receptors come from a man aged 18 to 30 who received the YFV17D yellow fever vaccine.

V and J are TRBV5-1 and TRBJ1-4; D uncertain. CDR1 SGHRS and CDR2 YFSETQ come from the germline V gene. V gave up 4 bases and J gave up 7 bases, with 11 bases separating them. This CDR3 has 13 amino acids. The CDR3 DNA follows: TGCGCCAGCAGCCGTACTAAGGGTGAAAAACTGTTTTTT. Its translation is CASSRTKGEKLFF.

This clonotype was observed many times. This rearrangement joins TRBV7-8 to TRBJ2-1; D is unresolved. Germline lookup yields CDR1 SGHVS and CDR2 FQNEAQ. There are 16 residues in the CDR3. The V end was cut by 8 bases, the J end by 3 bases, with 20 bases between. In DNA, the CDR3 is TGTGCCAGCGCAACAATCGGCCTGCAACGCTACAATGAGCAGTTCTTC. Its protein product is CASATIGLQRYNEQFF. The full variable domain, rest sourced from reference TRBV7-8 and TRBJ2-1, is GAGVSQSPRYKVAKRGQDVALRCDPISGHVSLFWYQQALGQGPEFLTYFQNEAQLDKSGLPSDRFFAERPEGSVSTLKIQRTQQEDSAVYLCASATIGLQRYNEQFFGPGTRLTVL.

This clonotype was detected once. The J gene is TRBJ2-5, the V gene TRBV6-2 or TRBV6-3; 8 bases align to TRBD2. J gave up 5 bases and V 7 bases, and 12 bases lay outside the gene matches. This CDR3 contains 15 residues. The germline CDR1 and CDR2 sequences are MNHEY and SVGEGT. The CDR3 loop is CASKPPGLGTETQYF. The DNA of the CDR3 is TGTGCCAGCAAACCACCGGGACTAGGTACCGAGACCCAGTACTTC.

The CDR3 is CATSRDAGVQYV. CDR3 in DNA: TGTGCCACCAGCAGAGATGCAGGGGTGCAGTACGTC. This sequence joins TRBV15 and TRBJ2-7; weak D call: TRBD1 (6 bases). This CDR3 spans 12 amino acids. V was shortened by 0 bases and J by 9 bases, with 9 bases between the two germline ends. The germline V gene has CDR1 LNHNV and CDR2 YYDKDF (reference sequence).

In its sample, this clonotype was seen a few times. CDR3 sequence reads: CASSAFSETQYF. The CDR3 nucleotides are TGTGCCAGCTCCGCCTTTTCAGAGACCCAGTACTTC. This rearrangement joins TRBV18 to TRBJ2-5; D call uncertain. Germline-derived CDR1 and CDR2 are KGHSH and LQKENI. V shed 6 bases and J shed 4 bases, with 9 bases lying between them. The CDR3 loop spans 12 amino acids.

This clonotype appeared many times. The chain has TRBV23-1 and TRBJ2-6, with D possibly called TRBD1 or TRBD2 (5 bases each). TRBV23-1 is an ORF; its function is uncertain. Deletions cut 5 bases from V and 4 bases from J, with 12 bases between. The CDR3 is made up of 15 amino acids. The CDR3 coding sequence is TGCGCCAGCAGTAAGGGACCCTGGGGGGCCAACGTCCTGACTTTC. The encoded protein is CASSKGPWGANVLTF.

The DNA for the CDR3 is TGTGCCAGCAGCTTAAGGAGTTTTGATTCGAGCACAGATACGCAGTATTTT. Protein: CASSLRSFDSSTDTQYF. This chain connects TRBV7-6 to TRBJ2-3; D gene uncertain. V was shortened by 2 bases and J by 0 bases, with 15 bases between the two germline ends. The CDR3 contains 17 residues. Per germline, CDR1 SGHVS and CDR2 FNYEAQ. The variable domain in full, with the rest retrieved from reference TRBV7-6 and TRBJ2-3, is GAGVSQSPRYKVTKRGQDVALRCDPISGHVSLYWYRQALGQGPEFLTYFNYEAQQDKSGLPNDRFSAERPEGSISTLTIQRTEQRDSAMYRCASSLRSFDSSTDTQYFGPGTRLTVL.

The sample holds many counts of this clonotype. This chain links TRBV5-1 with TRBJ2-5; TRBD2 matches at 10 bases. CDR1 is SGHRS and CDR2 is YFSETQ in the germline V gene. V trimming: 2 bases; J trimming: 4 bases; junction bases outside the gene matches: 8. The CDR3 length is 16 residues. In DNA, the CDR3 is TGCGCCAGCAGCTTACGGCCTAGCGGGGGTATAGAGACCCAGTACTTC. This codes for CASSLRPSGGIETQYF.

This clonotype appeared many times. The chain couples TRBV6-6 to TRBJ1-4; TRBD1 aligns across 7 bases. Germline V gene lookup returns CDR1 MNHNY and CDR2 SVGAGI (reference sequence). V dropped 4 bases and J dropped 7; count of bases not matched to a gene: 9. The CDR3 is made up of 15 amino acids. CDR3 loop: CASSFDRAGGEKLFF. The CDR3 DNA is TGTGCCAGCAGTTTCGACAGGGCAGGGGGTGAAAAACTGTTTTTT.

This clonotype was seen many times. This rearrangement joins TRBV10-3 to TRBJ2-7; D tentatively fits TRBD1 or TRBD2 (5 bases each). This CDR3 is 15 amino acids long. Trimming removed 8 bases from V and 0 bases from J, with 17 bases in between. Germline-derived CDR1 and CDR2 are ENHRY and SYGVKD. The DNA for the CDR3 is TGTGCCATCTCCCCGGGACCCCGAAACTCCTACGAGCAGTACGTC. Amino acids: CAISPGPRNSYEQYV.

In regard to this clonotype: A single base separates this from a much larger clone, so it may be a read error. The chain recombines TRBV10-1 with TRBJ2-2; no clear D. V dropped 2 bases and J dropped 5 bases, with 9 bases sitting between them. The CDR3 covers 14 residues. Germline V gives CDR1 WNHNN, CDR2 SYGVQD (reference sequence). CDR3 bases: TGCGCCAGCAGTGAGAGGCAGGCTACCGGGGAGCTGTTTTTT. It translates to CASSERQATGELFF.

The table lists this clonotype with a few counts. V and J are TRBV20-1 and TRBJ1-4, with D maybe TRBD1 (5 bases). V was cut by 4 bases and J by 2 bases, with 8 bases left in between. The CDR3 length is 13 residues. Germline V CDR1 and CDR2: DFQATT, SNEGSKA (reference sequence). CDR3 coding DNA: TGCAGTGCTACCAGGGTCACTAATGAAAAACTGTTTTTT. It yields the protein CSATRVTNEKLFF.

This clonotype was found many times. This chain connects TRBV20-1 to TRBJ1-1; D ambiguous. Looked up from germline, CDR1 is DFQATT and CDR2 is SNEGSKA (reference sequence). There are 13 residues in the CDR3. V was shortened by 1 base and J by 2 bases, with 8 bases between the two germline ends. The CDR3 here is CSARGMVNTEAFF. DNA for the CDR3: TGCAGTGCTAGAGGGATGGTAAACACTGAAGCTTTCTTT.

The table lists this clonotype with a few counts. The chain recombines TRBV5-1 with TRBJ1-1; D is unclear. This CDR3 comprises 15 residues. Trimming removed 1 base at V and 1 base at J, with 11 bases between. Germline CDR1 reads SGHRS; CDR2 reads YFSETQ. CDR3 protein: CASSLSSPANTEAFF. CDR3 nucleotide sequence: TGCGCCAGCAGCTTGAGCAGTCCCGCGAACACTGAAGCTTTCTTT.

The chain is built from TRBV6-5 and TRBJ2-7; 8 bases fit TRBD1. Looked up from germline, CDR1 is MNHEY and CDR2 is SVGAGI. V was pared by 4 bases and J by 3 bases, with 5 bases of the junction left unmatched. The CDR3 length is 14 residues. CDR3 region: CASSSPDRGYEQYF. The CDR3 nucleotides read TGTGCCAGCAGTTCCCCCGACAGGGGCTACGAGCAGTACTTC.

The chain combines TRBV25-1 with TRBJ2-7; the match to TRBD1 covers 7 bases. In germline, CDR1 is MGHDK, CDR2 SYGVNS. V shed 6 bases and J 2 bases; nucleotides not matched to a gene: 13. The CDR3 has 16 amino acids. The CDR3 nucleotides are TGTGCCAGCAGGCCCACCTCCGGGACAGAACCCTACGAGCAGTACTTC. Amino acid sequence: CASRPTSGTEPYEQYF.

This clonotype occurred many times. The chain employs TRBV5-4 and TRBJ1-4; D remains ambiguous. Germline V gene data show CDR1 as SGHNT and CDR2 as YYREEE (reference sequence). V lost 4 bases and J 5 bases, leaving 9 bases between the germline ends. CDR3 size: 13 residues. The CDR3 nucleotides read TGTGCCAGCAGCCCCGGGCCCAATGAAAAACTGTTTTTT. Translated, it gives CASSPGPNEKLFF.

This chain connects TRBV7-2 to TRBJ2-3, with a weak D call TRBD1 (6 bases). The germline gives CDR1 SGHTA, CDR2 FQGNSA. Trimming took 5 bases from V and 5 from J, leaving 17 bases between them. The length of the CDR3 is 15 residues. Written as DNA, the CDR3 is TGTGCCAGCAGCCTCACCCAGGGGCTGGGAGATACGCAGTATTTT. Its translation is CASSLTQGLGDTQYF.

The table lists this clonotype with many counts. The chain joins TRBV21-1 to TRBJ2-7; the table assigns TRBD2, which was not confirmed against the DNA. TRBV21-1 is a pseudogene locus. The CDR3 runs to 14 residues. The CDR3 DNA reads as TGTGCCAGCCTACCAGCGGGGTGCTCCTACGAGCAGTACGTC. Its protein product is CASLPAGCSYEQYV.

This clonotype was counted many times. The rearrangement joins TRBV10-3 to TRBJ1-6; 8 bases fit TRBD1. The CDR3 is 12 residues long. J was trimmed by 7 bases and V by 11 bases; bases with no gene match: 4. The germline gives CDR1 ENHRY, CDR2 SYGVKD. CDR3 DNA: TGTGCCTCCCAGGGGGCCAATTCACCCCTCCACTTT. As protein: CASQGANSPLHF.

In this sample, this clonotype turned up many times. The V call is TRBV27, the J call TRBJ2-2; TRBD1 agrees at 7 bases. V shed 4 bases, J shed 7 bases, and the junction held 6 bases outside the gene matches. CDR3 size: 14 residues. Germline V gives CDR1 MNHEY, CDR2 SMNVEV (reference sequence). CDR3 nucleotides: TGTGCCAGCAGTTCCGACAGGGCTAGCGGGGAGCTGTTTTTT. Its translation is CASSSDRASGELFF.

This clonotype occurred a few times. The V call is TRBV4-1, the J call TRBJ2-1; D ambiguous. CDR3 length equals 14 residues. From germline, CDR1 is MGHRA and CDR2 YSYEKL. V was shortened by 4 bases and J by 1 base, with 8 bases between the two germline ends. CDR3 nucleotides: TGCGCCAGCAGCCCGGGCCATTCCTACAATGAGCAGTTCTTC. It codes for CASSPGHSYNEQFF.

This clonotype was observed at least ten times. The V and J genes are TRBV20-1 and TRBJ2-7, with 7 positions matching TRBD2. The V gene end was trimmed by 3 bases and the J gene end by 3 bases; junction bases not matched to a gene: 2. The V gene's germline CDR1 is DFQATT and CDR2 SNEGSKA (reference sequence). The CDR3 runs 12 residues. CDR3 protein: CSASPSGYEQYF. The CDR3 bases are TGCAGTGCTAGCCCTAGCGGCTACGAGCAGTACTTC.

In its sample, this clonotype was seen many times. The chain links TRBV12-3 or TRBV12-4 to TRBJ2-1; D gene ambiguous. V lost 5 bases, J lost 7 bases, and 18 bases lay in between. This CDR3 has 15 residues. The CDR3 reads CASSHTVKKLNEQFF. CDR3 DNA: TGTGCCAGCAGTCATACAGTTAAAAAATTAAATGAGCAGTTCTTC.

This clonotype was counted ten times or more. The J gene is TRBJ1-3, the V gene TRBV12-3 or TRBV12-4; tentative D call: TRBD1 (6 bases). Trimming took 3 bases from V and 0 from J, leaving 9 bases between them. This CDR3 region has 15 residues. CDR3 sequence (DNA): TGTGCCAGCAGTTTTGGACAGAGCTCTGGAAACACCATATATTTT. Residues: CASSFGQSSGNTIYF.